A single sample is the source of the 23 T cell receptor beta chains below, sequenced in a study of blood T cell repertoires in COVID-19. This table comes from immunoSEQ multiplex PCR, and its TCRdb copy is limited to in-frame clones, with some not included. Of around 60,000 clones in the sample, approximately 86% were seen once. The source material was peripheral blood. These receptors all come from a human donor in a cohort sampled during active COVID-19.

The chain combines TRBV18 with TRBJ2-1, with 9 nucleotides matching TRBD2. CDR3 length: 14 residues. Germline CDR1 is KGHSH and CDR2 is LQKENI. V shed 8 bases, J shed 7 bases, and the junction held 9 bases outside the gene matches. CDR3 sequence (DNA): TGTGCCAGCCACCGGGCTAGCGGGACGAATGAGCAGTTCTTC. It specifies CASHRASGTNEQFF.

CDR3 amino acids: CASRPTGGVEKLFF. The DNA of the CDR3 is TGTGCCAGCAGACCCACAGGGGGCGTTGAAAAACTGTTTTTT. The rearrangement links TRBV7-9 to TRBJ1-4, with 9 nucleotides matching TRBD1. Trimming took 6 bases from V and 7 from J; bases not matched to a gene: 6. Germline CDR1 SEHNR, CDR2 FQNEAQ (reference sequence). The CDR3 extends over 14 amino acids. Variable domain in full (rest from reference TRBV7-9 and TRBJ1-4): DTGVSQNPRHKITKRGQNVTFRCDPISEHNRLYWYRQTLGQGPEFLTYFQNEAQLEKSRLLSDRFSAERPKGSFSTLEIQRTEQGDSAMYLCASRPTGGVEKLFFGSGTQLSVL.

This chain links TRBV11-2 with TRBJ1-1; D uncertain. The CDR3 is 16 amino acids. The germline V and J ends were trimmed by 5 bases and 10 bases, with 26 bases remaining between them. Looked up from germline, CDR1 is SGHAT and CDR2 is FQNNGV. The CDR3 sequence: CASSLSPETAAFGAFF. The DNA for the CDR3 is TGTGCCAGCAGCCTCAGTCCAGAGACCGCGGCTTTCGGAGCTTTCTTT.

This clone was seen once. The chain employs TRBV11-2 and TRBJ2-7, with a weak D call TRBD2 (6 bases). The V gene's germline CDR1 is SGHAT and CDR2 FQNNGV. V lost 0 bases to trimming and J lost 2 bases, with 11 bases between them. The CDR3 extends over 15 amino acids. The CDR3 loop is CASSLDLGGAYEQYF. As DNA, the CDR3 is TGTGCCAGCAGCTTAGATCTCGGGGGTGCCTACGAGCAGTACTTC.

This clone occurred once. The chain couples TRBV9 to TRBJ2-3; 7 positions agree with TRBD2. With 3 bases clipped from V and 8 bases from J, the junction kept 6 bases outside the gene matches. The CDR3 sequence is 13 residues long. CDR1 and CDR2 from the germline V gene are SGDLS and YYNGEE. CDR3 sequence (DNA): TGTGCCAGCAGCGGAGAGGGGAGGGGTACGCAGTATTTT. Translation gives CASSGEGRGTQYF.

The sample holds one count of this clone. The CDR3 nucleotides read TGCGCCAGCAGCTTCTCTCTGGCGGCCTATTCCTACAATGAGCAGTTCTTC. Translating it yields CASSFSLAAYSYNEQFF. This chain connects TRBV5-1 to TRBJ2-1, with D hard to call. From germline, CDR1 is SGHRS and CDR2 YFSETQ. The V end was cut by 2 bases, the J end by 1 base, with 16 bases between. The length of the CDR3 is 17 residues. The full variable domain, rest sourced from reference TRBV5-1 and TRBJ2-1, is KAGVTQTPRYLIKTRGQQVTLSCSPISGHRSVSWYQQTPGQGLQFLFEYFSETQRNKGNFPGRFSGRQFSNSRSEMNVSTLELGDSALYLCASSFSLAAYSYNEQFFGPGTRLTVL.

V usage is TRBV5-8 and J usage is TRBJ1-2; D possibly corresponds to TRBD1 (5 bases). V lost 4 bases, J lost 2 bases, and 9 bases lay in between. The CDR3 length is 13 residues. Germline V lookup: CDR1 SGHTS, CDR2 YDEGEE. The CDR3 sequence: CASSQRGNYGYTF. The CDR3, as DNA: TGTGCCAGCAGCCAAAGGGGAAACTATGGCTACACCTTC.

The chain carries TRBV6-6 and TRBJ1-6; 8 positions agree with TRBD1. The germline CDR1 and CDR2 sequences are MNHNY and SVGAGI (reference sequence). This CDR3 region has 16 residues. Germline trimming cut 4 bases from V and 5 bases from J; bases unmatched to any gene: 7. The CDR3 DNA follows: TGTGCCAGCAGTTTCTATGGACAGGGCGATAATTCACCCCTCCACTTT. Protein: CASSFYGQGDNSPLHF.

The rearrangement uses TRBV7-2 and TRBJ1-2, with 7 bases fitting TRBD1. J was trimmed by 8 bases and V by 5 bases; bases with no gene match: 11. The CDR3 is made up of 14 amino acids. Germline CDR1 and CDR2: SGHTA and FQGNSA. The CDR3 sequence: CASSRGQELFGYTF. The CDR3 DNA sequence: TGTGCCAGCAGCAGAGGACAGGAATTATTCGGCTACACCTTC.

This clone was seen only a few times. This sequence joins TRBV24-1 and TRBJ1-5; no definite D call. V shed 6 bases and J shed 6 bases, with 14 bases lying between them. This CDR3 has 14 residues. Germline CDR1 and CDR2: KGHDR and SFDVKD. This CDR3 reads CATSPDRVSQPQHF. The CDR3 nucleotides are TGTGCCACCAGTCCCGATCGGGTTTCTCAGCCCCAGCATTTT.

The CDR3 loop reads CASSFISGLGFKETQYF. The CDR3 region has the DNA TGTGCCAGCAGTTTTATTTCGGGACTAGGTTTCAAGGAGACCCAGTACTTC. The J gene is TRBJ2-5, the V gene TRBV28; TRBD2 matches 8 bases. Trimming took 3 bases from V and 5 from J; bases not matched to a gene: 14. Germline assignment: CDR1 MDHEN and CDR2 SYDVKM. The CDR3 consists of 17 residues. Full variable domain (rest looked up from reference TRBV28 and TRBJ2-5): DVKVTQSSRYLVKRTGEKVFLECVQDMDHENMFWYRQDPGLGLRLIYFSYDVKMKEKGDIPEGYSVSREKKERFSLILESASTNQTSMYLCASSFISGLGFKETQYFGPGTRLLVL.

The CDR3 coding sequence is TGTGCCAGTAGTATAGGACAGTTTTCCGAGCAGTACTTC. Protein sequence: CASSIGQFSEQYF. V gene TRBV19 combines with J gene TRBJ2-7, with D maybe TRBD1 (5 bases). Per the germline V gene, CDR1 is LNHDA and CDR2 is SQIVND (reference sequence). V was trimmed by 1 base and J by 6 bases, leaving 10 bases between them. The CDR3 length is 13 residues.

The genes are TRBV29-1 and TRBJ2-7; possibly TRBD1 for D (5 bases). Trimming shortened V by 1 base and J by 6 bases, and 13 bases separated the two germline ends. Germline V lookup: CDR1 SQVTM, CDR2 ANQGSEA. CDR3 size: 13 residues. For the CDR3, the DNA is TGCAGCGTTGAAGTGTTTCAGGGCGGCGAGCAGTACTTC. Translation gives CSVEVFQGGEQYF.

The chain is built from TRBV5-5 and TRBJ2-2; TRBD1 aligns across 10 bases. V shed 2 bases, J shed 6 bases, and the junction held 4 bases outside the gene matches. Germline assignment: CDR1 SGHKS and CDR2 YYEKEE (reference sequence). This CDR3 is 15 amino acids long. CDR3 sequence (DNA): TGTGCCAGCAGCTTACCGGGACAGGGGTCCGGGGAGCTGTTTTTT. Amino acids: CASSLPGQGSGELFF.

The J gene is TRBJ1-2, the V gene TRBV3-1 (or the pseudogene TRBV3-2); 7 nucleotides align to TRBD1. With V trimmed by 4 bases and J by 4 bases, 6 bases remained unmatched. From germline, CDR1 is LGHDT and CDR2 YNNKEL (reference sequence). The CDR3 extends over 14 amino acids. CDR3 nucleotides: TGTGCCAGCAGCCGAGAACAGGGGCCCTATGGCTACACCTTC. Translated: CASSREQGPYGYTF.

The chain links TRBV4-2 to TRBJ2-2; 7 positions agree with TRBD2. After removal of 3 bases from V and 6 bases from J, the junction contained 13 bases not matched to a gene. This CDR3 is 17 amino acids long. Germline V CDR1 and CDR2: LGHNA, YNFKEQ. CDR3 sequence reads: CASSHLEAGLGSGELFF. The CDR3 DNA sequence: TGTGCCAGCAGCCATCTCGAAGCGGGGTTAGGGTCCGGGGAGCTGTTTTTT.

The gene calls are TRBV6-2 or TRBV6-3 and TRBJ2-7; D gene unclear. With 2 bases removed from V and 10 bases from J, the gap between germline ends came to 9 bases. The CDR3 sequence is 11 residues long. Germline CDR1 is MNHEY and CDR2 is SVGEGT. CDR3 coding DNA: TGTGCCAGCAGTTACCAAGCGCTTCAGTACTTC. Translating gives CASSYQALQYF.

V is TRBV30 and J is TRBJ2-3; tentative D call: TRBD2 (5 bases). The CDR3 is 15 residues long. Trimming removed 3 bases at V and 1 base at J, with 14 bases between. Looked up from germline, CDR1 is GTSNPN and CDR2 is SVGIG (reference sequence). CDR3 sequence reads: CAWRELVVGTDTQYF. In DNA, the CDR3 is TGTGCCTGGAGAGAACTAGTAGTAGGCACAGATACGCAGTATTTT. Drawing the rest from reference TRBV30 and TRBJ2-3, the complete variable domain is SQTIHQWPATLVQPVGSPLSLECTVEGTSNPNLYWYRQAAGRGLQLLFYSVGIGQISSEVPQNLSASRPQDRQFILSSKKLLLSDSGFYLCAWRELVVGTDTQYFGPGTRLTVL.

This clone appeared a single time. The chain joins TRBV2 to TRBJ1-3, with 10 bases fitting TRBD1. The CDR3 length is 16 residues. Germline trimming cut 8 bases from V and 4 bases from J; bases unmatched to any gene: 11. From germline, CDR1 is SNHLY and CDR2 FYNNEI. CDR3 nucleotide sequence: TGTGCCAGCTTTAAGAGGACAGGGGGAGCCGGAAACACCATATATTTT. It translates to CASFKRTGGAGNTIYF.

The J gene is TRBJ1-5, the V gene TRBV29-1; no firm D call. CDR3 length: 12 residues. V gave up 3 bases and J gave up 5 bases, with 8 bases separating them. CDR1 is SQVTM, CDR2 ANQGSEA, per germline. The CDR3 nucleotides read TGCAGCGTTGAGTCTGAGGATCAGCCCCAGCATTTT. Translated, it gives CSVESEDQPQHF.

The chain links TRBV29-1 to TRBJ2-5, with TRBD1 identical over 7 bases. From germline, CDR1 is SQVTM and CDR2 ANQGSEA. This CDR3 has 13 amino acids. With V trimmed by 5 bases and J by 1 base, 4 bases remained unmatched. This CDR3 is CSVPRGPQETQYF. The CDR3, as DNA: TGCAGCGTTCCAAGGGGGCCCCAAGAGACCCAGTACTTC.

The CDR3 is CASSDQDSYNEQFF. The CDR3 nucleotides are TGTGCCAGCAGTGACCAGGACAGCTACAATGAGCAGTTCTTC. The chain uses TRBV2 and TRBJ2-1; weak D call: TRBD1 (6 bases). V was cut by 3 bases and J by 3 bases, with 9 bases left in between. The CDR3 sequence is 14 residues long. Per germline, CDR1 SNHLY and CDR2 FYNNEI.

This rearrangement joins TRBV11-3 to TRBJ2-7, with 7 bases that match TRBD1. Germline V lookup: CDR1 SGHNT, CDR2 YENEEA. Trimming took 5 bases from V and 2 from J; bases not matched to a gene: 6. This CDR3 spans 14 amino acids. The CDR3 nucleotides are TGTGCCAGCAGCCCCAACACAGGGGCCTACGAGCAGTACTTC. Translation gives CASSPNTGAYEQYF.